Sequencing of this TCR beta chain was carried out in a study of blood T cells in healthy people across ages. In the study overall: About one barcoded beta molecule per two T cells came from capture by template switching.

For every donor, a draw yielded approximately 9.9 milliliters of peripheral blood. Total RNA extracted from each sample amounted to at least 6 micrograms. The germline CDR1 and CDR2 sequences are SGHRS and YFSETQ. Trimming removed 0 bases from V and 3 bases from J; junction bases left unmatched: 5. The CDR3 extends over 16 amino acids. This clonotype was seen a handful of times. For the second PCR, which ran for about 7 to 11 cycles, a sample-barcoded 5' primer and a J-beta primer mix were used. Each single sample gave us at least 2.5 million CDR3-containing paired-end reads. TCRdb independently ran MiXCR on the 5' RACE reads; one entry per CDR3 protein. Among 890,000 or so distinct CDR3 sequences listed, approximately 67% were seen once.

The V gene is TRBV5-1, the J gene TRBJ2-3; 9 positions match TRBD2. Sequencing used blood. The sequence came from a man younger than 40 in good health. CDR3 protein: CASSLVAGGRTDTQYF. CDR3 nucleotide sequence: TGCGCCAGCAGCTTGGTTGCGGGGGGGCGTACAGATACGCAGTATTTT.